The entry below describes one T cell receptor beta chain. In the original analysis: Reference gene primer amplification gave estimated nucleated cell counts. The table came from immunoSEQ multiplex PCR; TCRdb's copy has only in-frame clones and leaves some out. V, J and clone size are taken as reported in that table, and D and trimming were inferred from the DNA itself. The table includes 95,000 to 100,000 clones, around 90% detected once. These data belong to a study of blood T cell repertoires in COVID-19. Study details: Acute and convalescent COVID-19 samples came from the United States, Italy and Spain. T cells, B-cell-depleted T cells, or PBMCs supplied cDNA or gDNA.

Per the germline V gene, CDR1 is WSHSY and CDR2 is SAAADI. The V end was cut by 0 bases, the J end by 4 bases, with 18 bases between. The CDR3 contains 17 residues. This clonotype was obtained from a man aged 50-60 years with acute or convalescent COVID-19. The chain carries TRBV10-2 and TRBJ1-2, with no clear D. Material for sequencing was peripheral blood. The CDR3 region is CASSESRGIARRYGYTF. The CDR3 DNA sequence: TGCGCCAGCAGTGAGTCCCGAGGAATAGCGCGGCGCTATGGCTACACCTTC.